The present T cell receptor (beta chain) was sequenced within a study of human T cells and chemical hapten exposure. Study in general: Largely, small differences in pooled library volume made per-sample TCR yields vary. Regarding the study as a whole: TCRs exceeding a frequency of 1 in 1000 stayed unchanged under DPC sensitization.

How the authors handled the data: A per-sample median of about 96,000 TCRs was observed, with a range of roughly 23,224 to 700,000. MiXCR, run by TCRdb on the 5' RACE reads, gives a single entry per CDR3 protein. These V and J calls derive from TCRdb rather than the authors' analysis. The sample lists 110,000 to 150,000 distinct CDR3 sequences, roughly 4% occurring once. This CDR3 is 14 amino acids long. V shed 7 bases and J shed 6 bases, with 16 bases lying between them. In germline, CDR1 is SEHNR, CDR2 FQNEAQ (reference sequence). This clonotype has ten or more counts. Antigen unknown. Someone pulled total RNA out of unfractionated whole blood.

This receptor was taken from a female donor in good health. The chain joins TRBV7-9 to TRBJ2-4; D possibly corresponds to TRBD2 (6 bases). The CDR3 nucleotides read TGTGCCAGCACCCCGCCGGGGGAACGAAACATTCAGTACTTC. It is translated as CASTPPGERNIQYF.